This entry lists 5 T cell receptor beta chains sequenced from one sample in a study of blood T cell repertoires in COVID-19. TCRdb's table, derived via immunoSEQ multiplex PCR, lists solely in-frame clones and lacks some. The data hold roughly 100,000 clones, with about 85% observed a single time. The sequencing input was peripheral blood. Receptor source: a human donor in a cohort sampled during active COVID-19.

This chain uses TRBV4-1 with TRBJ1-5; TRBD1 might be the D (6 bases). Trimming took 1 base from V and 4 from J, leaving 14 bases between them. From germline, CDR1 is MGHRA and CDR2 YSYEKL. The CDR3 extends over 16 amino acids. The CDR3 nucleotides read TGCGCCAGCAGCCAAGGGGCGACACAGGGAAATCAGCCCCAGCATTTT. It is translated as CASSQGATQGNQPQHF.

The chain employs TRBV6-1 and TRBJ2-1; 7 nucleotides line up with TRBD2. Germline-derived CDR1 and CDR2 are MNHNS and SASEGT. J was trimmed by 4 bases and V by 0 bases; bases with no gene match: 0. This CDR3 has 14 amino acids. CDR3 DNA sequence: TGTGCCAGCAGTGAAGCGGGGGGGTACAATGAGCAGTTCTTC. Translating gives CASSEAGGYNEQFF.

This chain links TRBV5-3 with TRBJ2-3, with 9 bases matching TRBD2. Being an ORF, TRBV5-3 has a function that is uncertain. V lost 4 bases, J lost 2 bases, and 5 bases stayed unmatched. The CDR3 is 15 residues long. CDR3 protein: CARSLSGGYTDTQYF. CDR3 DNA sequence: TGTGCCAGAAGCCTTAGCGGGGGTTACACAGATACGCAGTATTTT.

This chain's CDR3 is CASSIDQGSGGYTF. The DNA of the CDR3 is TGTGCCAGTAGTATTGATCAGGGGAGTGGCGGCTACACCTTC. The V and J genes are TRBV19 and TRBJ1-2; tentatively, D is TRBD1 (6 bases). Trimming stripped 3 bases from V and 8 bases from J, with 16 bases between. There are 14 residues in the CDR3. Germline CDR1 reads LNHDA; CDR2 reads SQIVND (reference sequence).

J is TRBJ1-4 and V is TRBV11-2; 8 nucleotides match TRBD1. This CDR3 spans 17 amino acids. CDR1 SGHAT and CDR2 FQNNGV come from the germline V gene. The V segment lost 5 bases and the J segment 4 bases; nucleotides outside the gene matches: 12. The CDR3 DNA follows: TGTGCCAGCAGCCTGTGGACAGGGTGGGGCCTTAATGAAAAACTGTTTTTT. Its translation: CASSLWTGWGLNEKLFF.